This T cell receptor (beta chain) was retrieved from a study of neurological immune-mediated disorders. General observations from the study: Among 34 multiple sclerosis patients, phylogenetic grouping put the repertoires of 18 into a single related-CDR3 cluster, a possible signature. The study found no CDR3 amino acid sequences shared by expanded clones across subjects, suggesting private repertoires in all groups.

From the 5' RACE reads, TCRdb called clonotypes with MiXCR, one entry per CDR3 protein. There are tens of thousands of distinct CDR3 sequences in the sample; 3% to 4% occur only once, and over 5% lies in the top ten. This clonotype came up a few times. Its antigen is still unknown. Sequenced: PBMCs. This TCR came from a man in his 60s with multiple sclerosis.

For the CDR3, the DNA is TGCAGTGAGCCCGGAAAGGGCATCACTGAAGCTTTCTTT. Amino acids: CSEPGKGITEAFF. This chain joins TRBV20-1 and TRBJ1-1; no definite D call. Per germline, CDR1 DFQATT and CDR2 SNEGSKA (reference sequence). The CDR3 has 13 residues. The V end lost 7 bases, the J end lost 4 bases, and 16 bases lay between the germline ends.